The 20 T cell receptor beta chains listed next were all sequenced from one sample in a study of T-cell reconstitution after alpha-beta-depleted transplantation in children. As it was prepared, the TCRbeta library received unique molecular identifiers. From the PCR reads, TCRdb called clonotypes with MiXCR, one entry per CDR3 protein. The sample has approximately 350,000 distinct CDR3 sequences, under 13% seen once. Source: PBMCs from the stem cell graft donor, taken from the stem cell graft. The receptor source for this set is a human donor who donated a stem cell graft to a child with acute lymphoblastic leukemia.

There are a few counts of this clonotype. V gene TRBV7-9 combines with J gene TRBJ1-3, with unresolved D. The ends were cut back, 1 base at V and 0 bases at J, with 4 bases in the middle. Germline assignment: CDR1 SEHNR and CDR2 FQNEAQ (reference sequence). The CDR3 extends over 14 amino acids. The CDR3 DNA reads TGTGCCAGCAGCTTAGTAATCTCTGGAAACACCATATATTTT. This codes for CASSLVISGNTIYF.

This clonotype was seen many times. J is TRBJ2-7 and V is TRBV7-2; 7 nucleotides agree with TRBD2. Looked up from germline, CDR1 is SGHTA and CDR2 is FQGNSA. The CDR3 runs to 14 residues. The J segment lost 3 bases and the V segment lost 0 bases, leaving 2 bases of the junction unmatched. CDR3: CASSLAGGLYEQYF. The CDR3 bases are TGTGCCAGCAGCTTAGCGGGAGGGCTCTACGAGCAGTACTTC. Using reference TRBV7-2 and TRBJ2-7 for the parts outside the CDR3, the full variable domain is GAGVSQSPSNKVTEKGKDVELRCDPISGHTALYWYRQSLGQGLEFLIYFQGNSAPDKSGLPSDRFSAERTGGSVSTLTIQRTQQEDSAVYLCASSLAGGLYEQYFGPGTRLTVT.

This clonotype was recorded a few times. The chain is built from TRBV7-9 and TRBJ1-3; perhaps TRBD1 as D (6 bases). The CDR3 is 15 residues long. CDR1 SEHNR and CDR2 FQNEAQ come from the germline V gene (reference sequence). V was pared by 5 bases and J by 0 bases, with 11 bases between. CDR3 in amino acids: CASSQGTDSGNTIYF. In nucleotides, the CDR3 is TGTGCCAGCAGCCAGGGGACGGACTCTGGAAACACCATATATTTT.

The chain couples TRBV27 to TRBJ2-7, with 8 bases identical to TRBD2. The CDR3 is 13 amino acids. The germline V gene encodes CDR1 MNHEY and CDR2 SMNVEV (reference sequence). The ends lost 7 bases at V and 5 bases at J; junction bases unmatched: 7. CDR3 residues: CASTGGGFNEQYF. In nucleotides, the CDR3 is TGTGCCAGCACCGGGGGGGGGTTCAACGAGCAGTACTTC.

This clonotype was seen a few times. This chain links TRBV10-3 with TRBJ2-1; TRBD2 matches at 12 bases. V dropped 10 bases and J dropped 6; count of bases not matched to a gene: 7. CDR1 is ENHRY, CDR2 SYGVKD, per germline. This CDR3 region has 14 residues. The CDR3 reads CATGTSGFGNEQFF. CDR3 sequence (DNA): TGTGCCACCGGGACTAGCGGGTTTGGCAATGAGCAGTTCTTC.

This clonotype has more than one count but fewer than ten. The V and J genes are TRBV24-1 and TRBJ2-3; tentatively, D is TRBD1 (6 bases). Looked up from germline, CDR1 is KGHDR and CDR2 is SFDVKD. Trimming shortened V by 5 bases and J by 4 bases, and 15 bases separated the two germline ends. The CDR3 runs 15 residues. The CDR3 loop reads CATSAATGIADTQYF. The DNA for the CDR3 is TGTGCCACCAGTGCGGCAACAGGGATCGCAGATACGCAGTATTTT.

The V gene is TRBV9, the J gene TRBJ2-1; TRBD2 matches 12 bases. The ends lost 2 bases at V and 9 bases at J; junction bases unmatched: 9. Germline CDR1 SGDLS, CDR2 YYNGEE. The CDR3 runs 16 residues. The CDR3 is CASSVTLAGGRGEQFF. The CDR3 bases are TGTGCCAGCAGCGTCACCCTAGCGGGAGGGAGGGGTGAGCAGTTCTTC.

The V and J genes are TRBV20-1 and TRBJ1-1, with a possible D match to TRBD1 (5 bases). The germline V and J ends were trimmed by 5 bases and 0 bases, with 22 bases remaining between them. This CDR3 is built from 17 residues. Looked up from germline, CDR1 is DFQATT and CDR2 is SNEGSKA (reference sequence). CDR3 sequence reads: CSAHFAAGKYMNTEAFF. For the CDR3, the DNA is TGCAGTGCTCATTTCGCGGCAGGGAAATACATGAACACTGAAGCTTTCTTT.

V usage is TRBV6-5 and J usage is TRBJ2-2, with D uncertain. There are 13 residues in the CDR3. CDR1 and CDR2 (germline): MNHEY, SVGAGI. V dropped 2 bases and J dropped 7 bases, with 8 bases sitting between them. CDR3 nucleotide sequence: TGTGCCAGCAGTTACCGGCCCGGCGGGGAGCTGTTTTTT. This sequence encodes CASSYRPGGELFF.

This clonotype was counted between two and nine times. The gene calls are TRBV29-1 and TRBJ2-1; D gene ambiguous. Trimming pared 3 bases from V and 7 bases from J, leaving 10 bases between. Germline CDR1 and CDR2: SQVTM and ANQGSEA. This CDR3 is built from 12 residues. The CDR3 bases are TGCAGCGTTGACCAGTGGCGGAATGAGCAGTTCTTC. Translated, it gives CSVDQWRNEQFF.

The CDR3 spells CATSRDHAGGQETQYF. CDR3 sequence (DNA): TGTGCCACCAGCAGAGATCACGCGGGAGGCCAAGAGACCCAGTACTTC. The rearrangement uses TRBV15 and TRBJ2-5; 8 positions match TRBD2. After removal of 0 bases from V and 1 base from J, the junction contained 4 bases not matched to a gene. This CDR3 is built from 16 residues. Germline lookup yields CDR1 LNHNV and CDR2 YYDKDF (reference sequence). Together with reference TRBV15 and TRBJ2-5, the CDR3 gives the full variable domain: DAMVIQNPRYQVTQFGKPVTLSCSQTLNHNVMYWYQQKSSQAPKLLFHYYDKDFNNEADTPDNFQSRRPNTSFCFLDIRSPGLGDTAMYLCATSRDHAGGQETQYFGPGTRLLVL.

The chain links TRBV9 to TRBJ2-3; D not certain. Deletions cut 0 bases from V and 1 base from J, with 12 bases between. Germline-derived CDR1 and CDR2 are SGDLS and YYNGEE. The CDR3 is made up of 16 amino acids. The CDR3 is CASSVGPSLRTDTQYF. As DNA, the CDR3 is TGTGCCAGCAGCGTAGGGCCCAGCCTACGCACAGATACGCAGTATTTT. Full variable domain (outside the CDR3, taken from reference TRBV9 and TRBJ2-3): DSGVTQTPKHLITATGQRVTLRCSPRSGDLSVYWYQQSLDQGLQFLIQYYNGEERAKGNILERFSAQQFPDLHSELNLSSLELGDSALYFCASSVGPSLRTDTQYFGPGTRLTVL.

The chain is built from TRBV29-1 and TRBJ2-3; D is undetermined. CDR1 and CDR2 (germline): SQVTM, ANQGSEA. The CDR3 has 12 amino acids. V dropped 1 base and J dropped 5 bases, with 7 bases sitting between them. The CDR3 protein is CSVEALVDTQYF. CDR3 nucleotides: TGCAGCGTTGAAGCTCTAGTAGATACGCAGTATTTT.

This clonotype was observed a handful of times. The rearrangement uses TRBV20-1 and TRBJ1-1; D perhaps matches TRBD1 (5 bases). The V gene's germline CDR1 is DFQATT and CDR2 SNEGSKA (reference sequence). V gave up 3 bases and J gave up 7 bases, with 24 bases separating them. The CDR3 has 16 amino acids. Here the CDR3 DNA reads TGCAGTGCTAGGTTGTGGGGCAGGCCCCGTGGGGGTGAAGCTTTCTTT. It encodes CSARLWGRPRGGEAFF.

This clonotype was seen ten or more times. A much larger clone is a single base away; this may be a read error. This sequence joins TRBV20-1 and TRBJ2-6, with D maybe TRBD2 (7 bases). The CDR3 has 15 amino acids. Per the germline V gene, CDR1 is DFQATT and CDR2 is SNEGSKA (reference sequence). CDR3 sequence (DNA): TGCAGTGCTGGGGGGGCCCTTTCTGGGGCCAACGGCCTGACTTTC. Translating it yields CSAGGALSGANGLTF.

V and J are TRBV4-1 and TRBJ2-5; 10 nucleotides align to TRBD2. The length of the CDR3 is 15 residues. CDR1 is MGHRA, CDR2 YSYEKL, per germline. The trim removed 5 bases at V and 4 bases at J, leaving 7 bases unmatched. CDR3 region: CASSEFSGRTETQYF. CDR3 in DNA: TGCGCCAGCAGCGAGTTTAGCGGGAGGACAGAGACCCAGTACTTC.

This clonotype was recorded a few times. The DNA for the CDR3 is TGTGCCAGCAGCTCGACGGGGGGACCCTCGAGGTCTTTCTTT. It codes for CASSSTGGPSRSFF. The chain recombines TRBV11-2 with TRBJ1-1; a weak D match, TRBD1 (5 bases). Germline assignment: CDR1 SGHAT and CDR2 FQNNGV. The CDR3 has 14 residues. With 4 bases removed from V and 12 bases from J, the gap between germline ends came to 21 bases.

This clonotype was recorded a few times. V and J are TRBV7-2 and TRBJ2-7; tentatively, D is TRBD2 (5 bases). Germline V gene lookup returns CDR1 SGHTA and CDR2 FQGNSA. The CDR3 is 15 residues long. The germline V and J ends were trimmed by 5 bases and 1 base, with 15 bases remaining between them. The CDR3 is CASSRGGSPSYEQYF. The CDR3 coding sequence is TGTGCCAGCAGCCGAGGAGGATCCCCGTCCTACGAGCAGTACTTC.

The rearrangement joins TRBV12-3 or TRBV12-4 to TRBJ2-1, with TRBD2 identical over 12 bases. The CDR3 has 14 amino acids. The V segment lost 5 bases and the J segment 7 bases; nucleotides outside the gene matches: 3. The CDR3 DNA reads TGTGCCAGCAGTAAGACTAGCGGGAGAAATGAGCAGTTCTTC. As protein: CASSKTSGRNEQFF.

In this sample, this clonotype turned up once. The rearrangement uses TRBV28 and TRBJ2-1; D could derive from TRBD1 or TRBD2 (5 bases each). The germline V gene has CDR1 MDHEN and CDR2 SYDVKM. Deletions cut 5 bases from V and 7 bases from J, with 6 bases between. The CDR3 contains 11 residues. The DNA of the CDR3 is TGTGCCAGCAGTGGGACGAATGAGCAGTTCTTC. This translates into CASSGTNEQFF.